This T cell receptor beta chain emerged from a study of shared clonotypes between healthy human individuals. About the research overall: Samples came from a couple of female and three male donors aged 18 to 49.

Sequenced by immunoSEQ multiplex PCR; TCRdb stores in-frame clones only, minus some. This table holds some 2,400,000 clones, under 97% found once. Donors were Caucasian adults residing in Nashville, Tennessee, USA. The CD4+ fraction was divided into a CD45RA+ naive subset and a CD45RA-negative memory subset. Material for sequencing was naive CD4+ T cells sorted from blood. Documented subset: CD45RA+ positively selected. The clonotype was recovered from a man aged 18 to 29 in good health.

This CDR3 is CAWTTRAPRAYSNQPQHF. Written as DNA, the CDR3 is TGTGCCTGGACTACCAGGGCCCCAAGAGCCTATAGCAATCAGCCCCAGCATTTT. The genes are TRBV30 and TRBJ1-5, with D tentatively TRBD1 (5 bases). Trimming removed 4 bases from V and 0 bases from J, with 22 bases in between. Germline V gives CDR1 GTSNPN, CDR2 SVGIG (reference sequence). The CDR3 runs 18 residues.